This TCR beta chain derives from a study of control samples from healthy donors and cancer patients. Profiling relied on immunoSEQ multiplex PCR, and the TCRdb table lists in-frame clones only, not all of them. The sample shows about 170,000 clones, about 87% of them seen only once. V shed 2 bases and J shed 6 bases, with 9 bases lying between them. Germline V gives CDR1 SGHAT, CDR2 FQDESV (reference sequence). The CDR3 extends over 13 amino acids. This clone has only one observation. The sample comprised blood. The chain links TRBV11-1 to TRBJ2-3; possibly TRBD2 for D (5 bases). This TCR came from a man aged 25 to 45 in good health. CDR3 bases: TGTGCCAGCAGCTTACCCGGCGGGGATACGCAGTATTTT. It yields the protein CASSLPGGDTQYF.